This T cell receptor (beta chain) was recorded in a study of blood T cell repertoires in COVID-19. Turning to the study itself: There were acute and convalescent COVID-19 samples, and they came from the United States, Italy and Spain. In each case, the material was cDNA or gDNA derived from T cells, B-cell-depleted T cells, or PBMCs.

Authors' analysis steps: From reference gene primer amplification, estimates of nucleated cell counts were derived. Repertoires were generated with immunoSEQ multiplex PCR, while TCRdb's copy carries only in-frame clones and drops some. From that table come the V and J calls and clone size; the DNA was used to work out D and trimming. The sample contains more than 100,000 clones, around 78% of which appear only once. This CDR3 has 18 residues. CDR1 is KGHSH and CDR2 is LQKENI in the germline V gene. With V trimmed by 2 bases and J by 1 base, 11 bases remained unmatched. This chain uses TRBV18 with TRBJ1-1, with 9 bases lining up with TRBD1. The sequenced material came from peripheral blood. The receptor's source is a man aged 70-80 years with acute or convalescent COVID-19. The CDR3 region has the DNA TGTGCCAGCTCACCATACTCCGCCCCGACAGGGGGGAACACTGAAGCTTTCTTT. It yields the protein CASSPYSAPTGGNTEAFF.